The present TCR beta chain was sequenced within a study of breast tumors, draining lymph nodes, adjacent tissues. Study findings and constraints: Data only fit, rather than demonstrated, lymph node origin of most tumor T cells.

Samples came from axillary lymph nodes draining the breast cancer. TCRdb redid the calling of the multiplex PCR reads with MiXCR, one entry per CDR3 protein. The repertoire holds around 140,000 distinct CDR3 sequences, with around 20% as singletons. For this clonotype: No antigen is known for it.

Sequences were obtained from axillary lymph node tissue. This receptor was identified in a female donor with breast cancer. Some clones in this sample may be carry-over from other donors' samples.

CDR3 bases: TGTGCCAGTAGTATCCAGGGGGGTGAGCAGTACTTC. Encoded protein: CASSIQGGEQYF. The rearrangement joins TRBV19 to TRBJ2-7; possible D gene TRBD1, 7 bases. The CDR3 has 12 amino acids. From germline, CDR1 is LNHDA and CDR2 SQIVND (reference sequence). V was cut by 3 bases and J by 7 bases, with 10 bases left in between.